This T cell receptor beta chain was obtained from a study of human T cells and chemical hapten exposure. Study-wide background: Mainly, slight library volume differences in the pool made TCR yields vary.

Trimming took 6 bases from V and 2 from J; bases not matched to a gene: 10. The V gene's germline CDR1 is MNHEY and CDR2 SVGEGT. This CDR3 is 16 amino acids long. Total RNA came from unfractionated whole blood. This clonotype was recorded at least ten times. The library attached unique molecular identifiers to individual cDNA molecules. How the authors handled the data: TCRs per sample had a median of around 98,000 and ranged from roughly 20,000 to 690,600. TCRdb passed the reads through MiXCR, listing each CDR3 protein once. The V and J calls and clone size come from TCRdb's table, not from the authors' own analysis. The top ten clones hold just over 1.4% of a sample with about 120,000 distinct CDR3 sequences, about 8.9% of them seen once.

The sequence was obtained from a human donor in good health. Some clones in this sample may be carry-over from other donors' samples. The J gene is TRBJ2-7, the V gene TRBV6-2 or TRBV6-3; 10 nucleotides line up with TRBD1. Sequenced input: whole blood. The CDR3 bases are TGTGCCAGCAGCCTGCGACAGGGGGCGACCGCCTACGAGCAGTACTTC. Translation: CASSLRQGATAYEQYF.